Listed below are T cell receptor beta chains from one sample, sequenced in a study of blood T cell repertoires in COVID-19. This table comes from immunoSEQ multiplex PCR, and its TCRdb copy is limited to in-frame clones, with some not included. In the table there are some 300,000 clones, approximately 89% of which are singletons. The sequencing sample was made of peripheral blood. These TCRs come from a woman aged 25 to 39 who had recovered from COVID-19. The conserved cysteine and the conserved F or W are not part of the CDR3 here.

V gene | CDR3 protein
TRBV18 | ASSRDPQGTGELF
TRBV7-2 | ASSSRDRTYEQY
TRBV4-2 | ASGVQDSFNYEQF
TRBV6-4 | ASSDPPGTGTFWEQY
TRBV2 | ASSAWLKTNYGYT
TRBV6-4 | ASSLDSASGGELF
TRBV7-2 | ASSPRQGSVYEQY
TRBV28 | ASNFVHSYGYT
TRBV28 | ASSFPRTGELF
TRBV4-1 | ASSQGPLRQTGPTYEQY
TRBV5-8 | ASSPRGYGYT
TRBV14 | ASSQPRDRSYEQY
TRBV4-2 | ASSERAGDNQPQH
TRBV7-9 | ASSNTGPGNQPQH
TRBV6-5 | ASMRPRGELF
TRBV20-1 | SASVSTSTMNTEAF
TRBV7-9 | ASSPGLYNSPLH
TRBV15 | ATNTGTGGRTGELF
TRBV28 | ASSLGGHTNYGYT
TRBV11-2 | ASSQQENTEAF
TRBV4-2 | ASSPGGGLSSYEQY
TRBV7-2 | ASRLGPGANVLT
TRBV19 | ASSTTGGRSPLH
TRBV6-2/TRBV6-3 | ASSYPGQTTDNSPLH
TRBV2 | ASRGRTDLKDTQY
TRBV6-2/TRBV6-3 | ASSARAEAF
TRBV29-1 | SVELTSGLTDTQY
TRBV6-6 | ASTIQVSGNNEQF
TRBV5-8 | ASSSTGGANVLT
TRBV6-4 | ASSDSGLADNEQF
TRBV4-2 | ASSQVHSGGSPNEQF
TRBV20-1 | SASYYQETQY
TRBV19 | ASSIATANTEAF
TRBV30 | ACSGQGGSQPQH
TRBV6-2/TRBV6-3 | ASSFRRTGSPLH
TRBV12-3/TRBV12-4 | ASSQQDYTEAF
TRBV14 | ASSQDFQGAGGYT